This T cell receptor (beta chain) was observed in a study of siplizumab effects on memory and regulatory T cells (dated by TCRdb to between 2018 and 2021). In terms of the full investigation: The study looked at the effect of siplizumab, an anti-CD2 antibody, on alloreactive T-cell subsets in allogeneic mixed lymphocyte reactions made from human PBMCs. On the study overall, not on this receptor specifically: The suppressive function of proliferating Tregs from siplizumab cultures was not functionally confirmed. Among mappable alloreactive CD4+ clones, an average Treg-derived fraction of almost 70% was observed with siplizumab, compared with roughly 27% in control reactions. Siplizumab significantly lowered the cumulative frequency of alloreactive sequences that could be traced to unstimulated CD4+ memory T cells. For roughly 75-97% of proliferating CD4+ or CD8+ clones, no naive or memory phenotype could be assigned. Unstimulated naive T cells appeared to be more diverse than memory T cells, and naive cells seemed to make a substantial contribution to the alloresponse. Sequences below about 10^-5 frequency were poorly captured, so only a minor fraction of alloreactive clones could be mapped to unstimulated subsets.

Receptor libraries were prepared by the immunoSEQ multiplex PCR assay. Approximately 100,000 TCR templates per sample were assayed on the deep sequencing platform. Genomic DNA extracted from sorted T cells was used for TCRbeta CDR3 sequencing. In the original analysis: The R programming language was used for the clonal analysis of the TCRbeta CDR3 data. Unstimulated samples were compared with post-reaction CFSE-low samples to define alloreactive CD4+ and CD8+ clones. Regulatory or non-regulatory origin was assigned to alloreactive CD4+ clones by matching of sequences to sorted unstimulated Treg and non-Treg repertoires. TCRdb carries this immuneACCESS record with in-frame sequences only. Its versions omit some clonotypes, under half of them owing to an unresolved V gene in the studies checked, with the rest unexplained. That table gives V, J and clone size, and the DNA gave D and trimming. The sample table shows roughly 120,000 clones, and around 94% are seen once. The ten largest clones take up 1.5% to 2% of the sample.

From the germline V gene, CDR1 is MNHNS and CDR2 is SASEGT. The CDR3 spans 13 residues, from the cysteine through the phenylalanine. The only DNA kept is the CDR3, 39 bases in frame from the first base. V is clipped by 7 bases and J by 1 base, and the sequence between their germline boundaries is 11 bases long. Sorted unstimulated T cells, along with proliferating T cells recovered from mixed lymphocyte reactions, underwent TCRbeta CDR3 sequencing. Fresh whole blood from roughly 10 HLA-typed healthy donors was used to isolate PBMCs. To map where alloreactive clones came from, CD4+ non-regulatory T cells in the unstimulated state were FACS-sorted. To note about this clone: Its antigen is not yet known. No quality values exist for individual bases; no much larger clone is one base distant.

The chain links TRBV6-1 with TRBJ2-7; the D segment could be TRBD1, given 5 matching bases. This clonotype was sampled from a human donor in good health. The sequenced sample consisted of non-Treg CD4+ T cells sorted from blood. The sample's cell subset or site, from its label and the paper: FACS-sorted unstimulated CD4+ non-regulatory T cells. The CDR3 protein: CASTNPGSYEQYF. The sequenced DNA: TGTGCCAGCACAAACCCAGGGTCCTACGAGCAGTACTTC.